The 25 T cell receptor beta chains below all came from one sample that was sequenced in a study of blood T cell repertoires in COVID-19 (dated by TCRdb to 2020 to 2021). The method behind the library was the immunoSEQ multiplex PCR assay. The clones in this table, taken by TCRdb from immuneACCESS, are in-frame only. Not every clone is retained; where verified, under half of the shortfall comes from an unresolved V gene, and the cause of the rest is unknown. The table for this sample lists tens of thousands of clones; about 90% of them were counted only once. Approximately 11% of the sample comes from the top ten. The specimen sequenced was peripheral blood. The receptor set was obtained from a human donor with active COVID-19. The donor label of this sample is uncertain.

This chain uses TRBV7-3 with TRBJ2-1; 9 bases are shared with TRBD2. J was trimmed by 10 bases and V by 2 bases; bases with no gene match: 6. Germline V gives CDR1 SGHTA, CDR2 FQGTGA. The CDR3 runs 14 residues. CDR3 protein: CASSLVSSGTEQFF. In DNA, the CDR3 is TGTGCCAGCAGCTTAGTTTCTAGCGGGACAGAGCAGTTCTTC.

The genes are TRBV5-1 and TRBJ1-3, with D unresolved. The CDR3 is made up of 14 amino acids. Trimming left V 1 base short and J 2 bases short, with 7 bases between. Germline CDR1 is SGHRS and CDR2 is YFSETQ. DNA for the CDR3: TGCGCCAGCAGCTTGACCGGGGCTGGAAACACCATATATTTT. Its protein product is CASSLTGAGNTIYF.

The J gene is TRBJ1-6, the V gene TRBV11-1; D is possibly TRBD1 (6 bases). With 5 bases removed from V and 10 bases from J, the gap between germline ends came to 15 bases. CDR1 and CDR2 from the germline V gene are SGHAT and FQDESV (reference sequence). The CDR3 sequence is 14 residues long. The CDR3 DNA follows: TGTGCCAGCAGCACCGACAGGTCCGGGTCACCCCTCCACTTT. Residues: CASSTDRSGSPLHF.

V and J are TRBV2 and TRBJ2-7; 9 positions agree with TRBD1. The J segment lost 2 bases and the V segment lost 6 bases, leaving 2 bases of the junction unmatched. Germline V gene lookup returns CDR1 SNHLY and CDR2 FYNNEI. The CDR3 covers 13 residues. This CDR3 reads CASRGQGPYEQYF. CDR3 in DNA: TGTGCCAGCAGGGGACAGGGTCCCTACGAGCAGTACTTC.

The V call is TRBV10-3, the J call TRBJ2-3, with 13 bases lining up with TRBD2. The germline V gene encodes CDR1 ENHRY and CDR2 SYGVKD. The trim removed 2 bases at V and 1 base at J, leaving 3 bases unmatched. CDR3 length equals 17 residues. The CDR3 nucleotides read TGTGCCATCAGTGAGCGCGGGACTAGCGGGGGCACAGATACGCAGTATTTT. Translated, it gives CAISERGTSGGTDTQYF.

The CDR3 sequence is CASSRDSSYNEQFF. Here the CDR3 DNA reads TGTGCCAGCAGCCGCGACAGCTCATACAATGAGCAGTTCTTC. The chain carries TRBV14 and TRBJ2-1; weak D call: TRBD1 (5 bases). The CDR3 runs to 14 residues. V was cut by 4 bases and J by 4 bases, with 11 bases left in between. Germline-derived CDR1 and CDR2 are SGHDN and FVKESK.

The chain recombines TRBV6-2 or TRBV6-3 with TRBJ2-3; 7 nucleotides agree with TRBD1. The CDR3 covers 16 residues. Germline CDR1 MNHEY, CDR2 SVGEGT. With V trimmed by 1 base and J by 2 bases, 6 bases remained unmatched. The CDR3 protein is CASSYWDTGDTDTQYF. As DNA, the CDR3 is TGTGCCAGCAGTTACTGGGACACAGGGGACACAGATACGCAGTATTTT.

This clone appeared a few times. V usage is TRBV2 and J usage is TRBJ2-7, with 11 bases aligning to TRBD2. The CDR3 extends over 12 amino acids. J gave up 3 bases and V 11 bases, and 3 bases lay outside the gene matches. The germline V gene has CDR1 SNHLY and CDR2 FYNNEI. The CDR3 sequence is CASTSGSYEQYF. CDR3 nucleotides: TGTGCCTCTACTAGCGGGAGCTACGAGCAGTACTTC.

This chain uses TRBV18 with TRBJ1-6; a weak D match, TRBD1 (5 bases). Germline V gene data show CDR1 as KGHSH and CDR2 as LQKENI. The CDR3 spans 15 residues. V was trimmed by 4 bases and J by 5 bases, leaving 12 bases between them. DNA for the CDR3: TGTGCCAGCTCACTTCTCGACAGAAATAATTCACCCCTCCACTTT. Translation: CASSLLDRNNSPLHF.

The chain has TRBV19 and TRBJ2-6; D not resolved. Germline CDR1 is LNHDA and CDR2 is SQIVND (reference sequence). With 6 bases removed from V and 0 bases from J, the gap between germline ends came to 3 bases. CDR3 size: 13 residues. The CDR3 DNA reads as TGTGCCAGTAGGTACTCTGGGGCCAACGTCCTGACTTTC. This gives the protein CASRYSGANVLTF.

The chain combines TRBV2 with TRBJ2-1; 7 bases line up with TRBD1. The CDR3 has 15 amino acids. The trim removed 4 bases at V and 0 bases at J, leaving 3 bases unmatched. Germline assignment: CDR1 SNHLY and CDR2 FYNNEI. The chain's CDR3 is CASSVNRGSYNEQFF. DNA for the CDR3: TGTGCCAGCAGTGTAAACAGGGGCTCCTACAATGAGCAGTTCTTC.

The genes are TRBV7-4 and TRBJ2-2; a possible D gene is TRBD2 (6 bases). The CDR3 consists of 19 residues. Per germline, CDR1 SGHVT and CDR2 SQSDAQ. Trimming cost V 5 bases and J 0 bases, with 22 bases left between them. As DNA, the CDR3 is TGTGCCAGCAGCCTCCGGAGGGGCGGGAACAGTTCGAACACCGGGGAGCTGTTTTTT. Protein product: CASSLRRGGNSSNTGELFF.

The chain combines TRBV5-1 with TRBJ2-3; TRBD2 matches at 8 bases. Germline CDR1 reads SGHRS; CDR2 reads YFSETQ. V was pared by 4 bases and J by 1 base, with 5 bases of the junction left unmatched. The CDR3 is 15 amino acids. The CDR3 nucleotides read TGCGCCAGCAGCACGGGACTAGGGGGCACAGATACGCAGTATTTT. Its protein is CASSTGLGGTDTQYF.

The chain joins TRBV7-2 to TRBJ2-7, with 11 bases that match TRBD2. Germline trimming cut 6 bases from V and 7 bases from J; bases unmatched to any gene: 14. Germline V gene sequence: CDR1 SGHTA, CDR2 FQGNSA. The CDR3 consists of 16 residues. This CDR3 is CASRSLLAGGQGEQYF. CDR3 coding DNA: TGTGCCAGCAGATCTCTTCTAGCGGGAGGCCAAGGGGAGCAGTACTTC.

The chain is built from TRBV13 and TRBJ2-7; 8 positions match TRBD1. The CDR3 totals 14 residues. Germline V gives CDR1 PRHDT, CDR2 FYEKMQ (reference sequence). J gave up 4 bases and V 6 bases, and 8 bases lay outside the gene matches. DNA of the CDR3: TGTGCCAGCAGAAGGACAGGGCAAGGGTACGAGCAGTACTTC. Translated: CASRRTGQGYEQYF.

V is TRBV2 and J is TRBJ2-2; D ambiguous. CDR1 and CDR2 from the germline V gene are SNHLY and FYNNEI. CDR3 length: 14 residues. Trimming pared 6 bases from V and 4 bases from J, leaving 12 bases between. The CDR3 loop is CASSADTVTGELFF. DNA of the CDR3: TGTGCCAGCAGCGCAGACACGGTCACCGGGGAGCTGTTTTTT.

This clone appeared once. CDR3 DNA sequence: TGTGCCAGCAGCGCCACCGGGGGGGGGCTGAATGGCTACACCTTC. Translating it yields CASSATGGGLNGYTF. The chain uses TRBV6-5 and TRBJ1-2; D is possibly TRBD1 (6 bases). The CDR3 contains 15 residues. V was trimmed by 6 bases and J by 6 bases, leaving 20 bases between them. From germline, CDR1 is MNHEY and CDR2 SVGAGI.

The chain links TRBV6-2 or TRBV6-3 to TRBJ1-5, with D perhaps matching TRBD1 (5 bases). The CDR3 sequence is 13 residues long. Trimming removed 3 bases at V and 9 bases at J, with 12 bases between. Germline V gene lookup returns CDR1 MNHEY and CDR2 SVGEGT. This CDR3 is CASSYGGSGPQHF. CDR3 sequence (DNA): TGTGCCAGCAGTTATGGGGGGTCCGGGCCCCAGCATTTT.

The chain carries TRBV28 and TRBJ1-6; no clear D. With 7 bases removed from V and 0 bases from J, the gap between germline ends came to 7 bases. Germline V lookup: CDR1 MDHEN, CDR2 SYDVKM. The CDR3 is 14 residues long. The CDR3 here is CASKASSYNSPLHF. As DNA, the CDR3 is TGTGCCAGCAAAGCAAGCTCCTATAATTCACCCCTCCACTTT.

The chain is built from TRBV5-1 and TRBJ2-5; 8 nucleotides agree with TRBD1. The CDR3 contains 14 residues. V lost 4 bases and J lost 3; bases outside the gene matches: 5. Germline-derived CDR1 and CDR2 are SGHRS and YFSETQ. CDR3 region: CASSRGTGKETQYF. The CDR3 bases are TGCGCCAGCAGCCGGGGGACAGGCAAAGAGACCCAGTACTTC.

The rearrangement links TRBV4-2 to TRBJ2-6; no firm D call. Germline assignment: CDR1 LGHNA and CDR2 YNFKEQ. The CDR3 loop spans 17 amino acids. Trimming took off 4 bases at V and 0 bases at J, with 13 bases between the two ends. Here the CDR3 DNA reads TGTGCCAGCAGCCGGGCAGAAGTAAGCTCTGGGGCCAACGTCCTGACTTTC. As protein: CASSRAEVSSGANVLTF.

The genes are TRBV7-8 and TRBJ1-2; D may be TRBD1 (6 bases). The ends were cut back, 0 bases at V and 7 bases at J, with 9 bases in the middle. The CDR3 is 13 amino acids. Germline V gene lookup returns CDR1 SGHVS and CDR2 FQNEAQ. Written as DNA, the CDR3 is TGTGCCAGCAGCTTAGCAGGGGGATCTGGCTACACCTTC. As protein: CASSLAGGSGYTF.

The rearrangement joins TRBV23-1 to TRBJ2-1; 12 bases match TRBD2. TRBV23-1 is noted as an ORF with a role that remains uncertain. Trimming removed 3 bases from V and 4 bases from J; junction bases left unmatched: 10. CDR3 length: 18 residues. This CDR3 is CASSHPLAGGSQYNEQFF. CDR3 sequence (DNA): TGCGCCAGCAGTCACCCCCTAGCGGGAGGGTCTCAGTACAATGAGCAGTTCTTC.

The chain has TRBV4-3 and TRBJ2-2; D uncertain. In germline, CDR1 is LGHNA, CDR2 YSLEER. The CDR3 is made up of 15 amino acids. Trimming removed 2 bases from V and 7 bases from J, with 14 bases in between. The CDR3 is CASSQLDSIYGELFF. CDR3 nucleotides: TGCGCCAGCAGCCAACTCGATTCTATTTACGGGGAGCTGTTTTTT.

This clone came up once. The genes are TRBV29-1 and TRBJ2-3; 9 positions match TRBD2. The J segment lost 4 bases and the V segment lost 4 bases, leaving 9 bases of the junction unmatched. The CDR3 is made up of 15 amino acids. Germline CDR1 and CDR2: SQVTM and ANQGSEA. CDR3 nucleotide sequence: TGCAGCGTTGGTGGGACTAGCACCTGGGCAGATACGCAGTATTTT. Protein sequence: CSVGGTSTWADTQYF.